This is a list of T cell receptor beta chains from one sample in a study of tumor-infiltrating lymphocytes in localized non-small cell lung cancer. Generated by immunoSEQ multiplex PCR, the TCRdb table keeps only in-frame clones and is missing some. In the table there are 9,500 to 10,000 clones, 70% to 80% of which are singletons. The sample was lung tumor tissue. The receptor set was obtained from a human donor with non-small cell lung cancer. CDR3s include the opening cysteine and the closing phenylalanine or tryptophan. The D gene is left open where the match is weak. Only part of the rows carry a size: once, few, many, or a class if the clone is expanded.

size	V	J	D	CDR3	DNA
.	TRBV4-2	TRBJ2-7	TRBD2	CASSQDKLAGGDEQYF	TGTGCCAGCAGCCAAGATAAACTAGCGGGAGGTGACGAGCAGTACTTC
.	TRBV7-8	TRBJ2-7	.	CASSSYYEQYF	TGTGCCAGCAGCTCCTACTACGAGCAGTACTTC
few	TRBV13	TRBJ1-1	.	CASSPGQVNTEAFF	TGTGCCAGCAGCCCGGGACAAGTGAACACTGAAGCTTTCTTT
.	TRBV5-6	TRBJ1-1	.	CASSLGGEGSTEAFF	TGTGCCAGCAGCTTGGGTGGCGAGGGTTCCACTGAAGCTTTCTTT
once	TRBV29-1	TRBJ2-3	TRBD1	CSVSGTGPSTDTQYF	TGCAGCGTCTCCGGGACAGGTCCTAGCACAGATACGCAGTATTTT
few	TRBV5-6	TRBJ2-7	.	CASSFAYEQYF	TGTGCCAGCAGCTTCGCCTACGAGCAGTACTTC
.	TRBV19	TRBJ2-5	TRBD2	CASSMGGGGRETQYF	TGTGCCAGTAGTATGGGTGGCGGGGGGCGGGAGACCCAGTACTTC
.	TRBV18	TRBJ1-1	.	CASSEGGRTEAFF	TGTGCCAGCTCGGAGGGGGGACGGACTGAAGCTTTCTTT
.	TRBV27	TRBJ1-5	TRBD1	CASSLTAGGANQPQHF	TGTGCCAGCAGTTTAACCGCAGGGGGCGCGAATCAGCCCCAGCATTTT
few	TRBV30	TRBJ2-5	.	CAWISGNRRETQYF	TGTGCCTGGATCTCAGGGAATCGTCGGGAGACCCAGTACTTC
once	TRBV5-5	TRBJ1-5	.	CASSPTDAQPQHF	TGTGCCAGCAGCCCTACCGACGCTCAGCCCCAGCATTTT
.	TRBV25-1	TRBJ1-6	.	CASSDTGQSPLHF	TGTGCCAGCAGTGACACGGGACAATCACCCCTCCACTTT
.	TRBV30	TRBJ2-1	TRBD2	CAWSALPLAGGRNEQFF	TGTGCCTGGAGTGCCCTCCCACTAGCGGGGGGCCGGAATGAGCAGTTCTTC
.	TRBV6-6	TRBJ1-4	TRBD1	CASRIQGGNEKLFF	TGTGCCAGCAGAATACAGGGGGGTAATGAAAAACTGTTTTTT
few	TRBV27	TRBJ2-1	TRBD2	CASSLASGIRNEQFF	TGTGCCAGCAGTTTAGCGAGCGGGATTAGAAATGAGCAGTTCTTC
once	TRBV7-8	TRBJ2-2	.	CASSLVITGVYTGELFF	TGTGCCAGCAGCTTAGTAATAACAGGAGTGTACACCGGGGAGCTGTTTTTT
once	TRBV2	TRBJ2-7	.	CASSESEEEQYF	TGTGCCAGCAGTGAATCGGAAGAGGAGCAGTACTTC
.	TRBV2	TRBJ2-7	.	CASSLDYVAVYEQYF	TGTGCCAGCAGTCTTGACTACGTAGCCGTCTACGAGCAGTACTTC
.	TRBV18	TRBJ2-5	.	CASSPEHMIKETQYF	TGTGCCAGCTCACCAGAACATATGATAAAAGAGACCCAGTACTTC
.	TRBV5-1	TRBJ1-4	.	CASSRADTQNEKLFF	TGCGCCAGCAGCCGAGCCGACACCCAAAATGAAAAACTGTTTTTT
.	TRBV7-8	TRBJ2-1	TRBD2	CASSDIGAGLAGVEQFF	TGTGCCAGCAGCGATATTGGGGCAGGACTAGCGGGAGTTGAGCAGTTCTTC
once	TRBV28	TRBJ2-3	.	CASSQQGLLTDTQYF	TGTGCCAGCAGTCAACAGGGTTTGTTAACAGATACGCAGTATTTT
.	TRBV10-2	TRBJ2-1	.	CASSESTPVRRNEQFF	TGCGCCAGCAGTGAGTCGACCCCCGTCAGGAGGAATGAGCAGTTCTTC
once	TRBV6-6	TRBJ2-2	TRBD1	CASSPFGQGNTGELFF	TGTGCCAGCAGTCCTTTTGGACAGGGGAACACCGGGGAGCTGTTTTTT
.	TRBV7-9	TRBJ1-1	.	CASSQLGVTEAFF	TGTGCCAGCAGTCAATTAGGGGTTACTGAAGCTTTCTTT
.	TRBV6-4	TRBJ1-5	.	CASSEQHSNQPQHF	TGTGCCAGCAGTGAACAGCATAGCAATCAGCCCCAGCATTTT
.	TRBV27	TRBJ2-5	TRBD1	CASSPDRARGGETQYF	TGTGCCAGCAGTCCGGACAGGGCGAGGGGTGGAGAGACCCAGTACTTC
once	TRBV18	TRBJ2-3	TRBD2	CASSPPAGGRRTDTQYF	TGTGCCAGCTCACCCCCCGCTGGCGGGAGGAGAACAGATACGCAGTATTTT
once	TRBV29-1	TRBJ1-2	.	CSVGSVGREYGYTF	TGCAGCGTTGGCTCCGTGGGCAGGGAATATGGCTACACCTTC
.	TRBV29-1	TRBJ2-7	.	CSVETVSYEQYF	TGCAGCGTTGAGACAGTCTCCTACGAGCAGTACTTC
few	TRBV5-5	TRBJ1-1	.	CASSFRPELMAFF	TGTGCCAGCAGCTTCCGGCCCGAATTGATGGCTTTCTTT
.	TRBV7-9	TRBJ2-1	.	CASSSPLGTFYYNEQFF	TGTGCCAGCAGCTCGCCGTTAGGGACTTTCTACTACAATGAGCAGTTCTTC
.	TRBV6-1	TRBJ1-5	.	CASRPGTIGNQPQHF	TGTGCCAGCAGACCCGGGACAATCGGCAATCAGCCCCAGCATTTT
.	TRBV4-3	TRBJ2-6	.	CASSQGVFSSGANVLTF	TGCGCCAGCAGCCAAGGGGTCTTTTCCTCTGGGGCCAACGTCCTGACTTTC
.	TRBV20-1	TRBJ2-7	.	CSAISGYEQYF	TGCAGTGCTATCAGCGGCTACGAGCAGTACTTC
.	TRBV20-1	TRBJ2-7	.	CSAGDGYEQYF	TGCAGTGCGGGGGACGGCTACGAGCAGTACTTC
medium-sized	TRBV11-1	TRBJ2-7	.	CASRRDGGRDREQYF	TGTGCCAGCAGGAGGGATGGGGGAAGGGACCGCGAGCAGTACTTC
.	TRBV7-3	TRBJ1-6	.	CASSPTSRSYNSPLHF	TGTGCCAGCAGTCCCACCTCCCGAAGCTATAATTCACCCCTCCACTTT
.	TRBV5-1	TRBJ2-2	TRBD1	CASSLADRATGELFF	TGCGCCAGCAGCCTGGCCGACAGGGCCACCGGGGAGCTGTTTTTT
once	TRBV19	TRBJ1-5	.	CASSRVQFQPQHF	TGTGCCAGCTCCAGGGTGCAGTTTCAGCCCCAGCATTTT
few	TRBV5-8	TRBJ1-2	.	CASSIGALRYTF	TGTGCCAGCAGTATCGGGGCCCTTCGCTACACCTTC
.	TRBV14	TRBJ2-7	.	CASSPGHTSYEQYF	TGTGCCAGCAGCCCGGGACACACTTCCTACGAGCAGTACTTC